This T cell receptor (beta chain) was documented in a study of cytomegalovirus exposure and HLA in healthy donors. Study-level results: Judged likely to be a sequencing artifact was a cluster of highly shared sequence variants.

PCR involved 60 Vbeta and 13 Jbeta primers. Original processing notes: Later, tens of millions of unique TCR beta chains were counted in an analysis, and roughly 10 million of them were shared. The data were produced by immunoSEQ multiplex PCR, yet TCRdb's version contains in-frame clones alone and is incomplete. That table furnishes V, J and clone size, whereas the DNA furnished D and trimming. Here the sample spans about 100,000 clones, about four fifths being singletons. Comments on this clone: Its antigen is still unknown.

V gave up 1 base and J gave up 4 bases, with 12 bases separating them. Germline-derived CDR1 and CDR2 are SGHTS and YDEGEE. The CDR3 contains 15 residues. Healthy individuals who donated bone marrow served as the donors. The sequence was obtained from a man aged 35 to 55 in good health and CMV-seropositive. Sequencing was carried out using PBMCs. The rearrangement joins TRBV5-8 to TRBJ2-1, with a possible D match to TRBD1 (5 bases). The CDR3 reads CASSLNKGPYNEQFF. DNA of the CDR3: TGTGCCAGCAGCTTGAATAAGGGGCCGTACAATGAGCAGTTCTTC.